This T cell receptor beta chain was retrieved from a study of blood T cell repertoires in COVID-19. Produced via immunoSEQ multiplex PCR; TCRdb's table is partial and in-frame only. The top ten clones hold roughly 8.2% of a sample with 100,000 to 150,000 clones, about 85% of them seen once. V was clipped by 0 bases and J by 2 bases; unmatched bases: 8. The CDR3 runs 18 residues. Germline assignment: CDR1 SGHRS and CDR2 YFSETQ. The sample holds one count of this clone. The receptor was isolated from a human donor in a cohort sampled during active COVID-19. The sequencing sample was made of peripheral blood. The chain has TRBV5-1 and TRBJ2-2; the match to TRBD1 covers 9 bases. Here the CDR3 DNA reads TGCGCCAGCAGCTTGGCCGACAGGGGGAATGGAAACACCGGGGAGCTGTTTTTT. The encoded protein is CASSLADRGNGNTGELFF.